Listed here are 4 T cell receptor beta chains from one sample, sequenced in a study of CD8+ T cells in alopecia areata. As for treatment: oral pan-JAK inhibitor, 5-10 mg twice daily. Following extraction, RNA underwent reverse transcription to cDNA, which served as the sequencing template. Sequencing was performed with immunoSEQ multiplex PCR; in TCRdb, only in-frame clones are kept and a portion is missing. This sample has under 110,000 clones, with approximately 63% found just once. Sequenced material: CD8+ T cells sorted from blood, taken at approximately week 60, from a patient treated with tofacitinib. These TCRs come from a human donor with alopecia areata.

The V call is TRBV13, the J call TRBJ1-1, with a tentative D call TRBD1 (6 bases). The germline V gene has CDR1 PRHDT and CDR2 FYEKMQ (reference sequence). CDR3 length: 13 amino acids. V was trimmed by 5 bases and J by 8 bases, leaving 15 bases between them. In nucleotides, the CDR3 is TGTGCCAGCAGCGCCCGGGACACCGGAGAAGCTTTCTTT. Amino acids: CASSARDTGEAFF.

The table lists this clone with a few counts. V usage is TRBV25-1 and J usage is TRBJ1-2; D possibly corresponds to TRBD1 (5 bases). V shed 4 bases and J shed 0 bases, with 15 bases lying between them. The CDR3 totals 16 residues. CDR1 and CDR2 from the germline V gene are MGHDK and SYGVNS. This CDR3 is CASSASITGANYGYTF. The CDR3 region has the DNA TGTGCCAGCAGTGCGAGTATAACAGGAGCTAACTATGGCTACACCTTC.

This clone was seen a handful of times. The chain joins TRBV5-6 to TRBJ2-7; D not resolved. The V end was cut by 3 bases, the J end by 7 bases, with 8 bases between. The length of the CDR3 is 11 residues. CDR1 SGHDT and CDR2 YYEEEE come from the germline V gene. In DNA form, the CDR3 reads TGTGCCAGCAGCTCGACTTGGGAGCAGTACTTC. This sequence encodes CASSSTWEQYF.

Worth noting for this clone: Other DNA sequences in this specimen translate into the identical CDR3. DNA of the CDR3: TGCGCCAGCAGCTTGGATCGGGCTTACGAGCAGTACTTC. It codes for CASSLDRAYEQYF. The chain couples TRBV5-1 to TRBJ2-7, with D uncertain. The germline V gene has CDR1 SGHRS and CDR2 YFSETQ. This CDR3 has 13 amino acids. Trimming pared 0 bases from V and 4 bases from J, leaving 8 bases between.